Each of the 18 T cell receptor beta chains below was sequenced from the same sample in a study of OX40 agonist ivuxolimab in advanced cancers. Profiling relied on immunoSEQ multiplex PCR, and the TCRdb table lists in-frame clones only, not all of them. The sample comprises 40,000 to 55,000 clones, 75% to 90% of which are singletons, and roughly 10% rests with the top ten. The sample consisted of CD4+ or CD8+ T cells sorted from blood, taken in a trial of the OX40 agonist ivuxolimab. These receptors were taken from an adult with an advanced solid tumor such as melanoma, head and neck, liver or kidney cancer.

This clone occurred once. J is TRBJ1-1 and V is TRBV2; D call uncertain. CDR3 length: 15 amino acids. The germline gives CDR1 SNHLY, CDR2 FYNNEI. V was cut by 3 bases and J by 4 bases, with 15 bases left in between. This CDR3 reads CASSDPLGLGTEAFF. The CDR3 DNA reads TGTGCCAGCAGTGACCCCCTCGGGTTGGGCACTGAAGCTTTCTTT.

The chain uses TRBV28 and TRBJ1-2; TRBD1 matches at 8 bases. After removal of 5 bases from V and 3 bases from J, the junction contained 5 bases not matched to a gene. CDR1 MDHEN and CDR2 SYDVKM come from the germline V gene. This CDR3 region has 14 residues. The CDR3 DNA is TGTGCCAGCAGTCCCGGACAGGGTTACTATGGCTACACCTTC. As protein: CASSPGQGYYGYTF.

This clone was recorded once. J is TRBJ2-3 and V is TRBV2, with 7 bases identical to TRBD2. This CDR3 contains 16 residues. Germline values: CDR1 SNHLY, CDR2 FYNNEI. V trimming: 2 bases; J trimming: 4 bases; junction bases outside the gene matches: 9. The CDR3 nucleotides read TGTGCCAGCAGTGAACGTGGCGGGAGAGGCGCAGATACGCAGTATTTT. Amino acids: CASSERGGRGADTQYF. Filled out from reference TRBV2 and TRBJ2-3, the complete variable domain reads EPEVTQTPSHQVTQMGQEVILRCVPISNHLYFYWYRQILGQKVEFLVSFYNNEISEKSEIFDDQFSVERPDGSNFTLKIRSTKLEDSAMYFCASSERGGRGADTQYFGPGTRLTVL.

This chain connects TRBV11-2 to TRBJ2-7; the match to TRBD2 covers 12 bases. Germline V gene data show CDR1 as SGHAT and CDR2 as FQNNGV. This CDR3 contains 14 residues. V was pared by 5 bases and J by 4 bases, with 3 bases of the junction left unmatched. In DNA form, the CDR3 reads TGTGCCAGCAGCAAGACTAGCGGGAGTTACGAGCAGTACTTC. Translated, it gives CASSKTSGSYEQYF.

The V and J genes are TRBV5-4 and TRBJ2-7; 8 bases are shared with TRBD2. The V gene's germline CDR1 is SGHNT and CDR2 YYREEE (reference sequence). The CDR3 is 11 residues long. V lost 4 bases to trimming and J lost 9 bases; unmatched junction nucleotides: 3. CDR3 coding DNA: TGTGCCAGCAGCGTAAGCGGGAGGCAGTACTTC. Encoded protein: CASSVSGRQYF.

CDR3 bases: TGTGCCAGCAGCAACTACCGCTACGAGCAGTACTTC. It specifies CASSNYRYEQYF. The chain is built from TRBV7-2 and TRBJ2-7; D is undetermined. Trimming stripped 5 bases from V and 3 bases from J, with 8 bases between. The CDR3 runs to 12 residues. Germline values: CDR1 SGHTA, CDR2 FQGNSA.

This chain uses TRBV7-9 with TRBJ2-2; D possibly corresponds to TRBD1 (5 bases). The germline V gene has CDR1 SEHNR and CDR2 FQNEAQ (reference sequence). CDR3 length: 13 residues. Trimming pared 2 bases from V and 5 bases from J, leaving 6 bases between. The CDR3 nucleotides read TGTGCCAGCAGCTTAAAGGGGACCGGGGAGCTGTTTTTT. This translates into CASSLKGTGELFF. Combining the CDR3 with reference TRBV7-9 and TRBJ2-2 gives the whole variable domain DTGVSQNPRHKITKRGQNVTFRCDPISEHNRLYWYRQTLGQGPEFLTYFQNEAQLEKSRLLSDRFSAERPKGSFSTLEIQRTEQGDSAMYLCASSLKGTGELFFGEGSRLTVL.

This clone showed up just once. The V call is TRBV5-1, the J call TRBJ2-1; 13 positions match TRBD2. V shed 3 bases and J 0 bases; nucleotides not matched to a gene: 9. Germline V gene data show CDR1 as SGHRS and CDR2 as YFSETQ. There are 19 residues in the CDR3. The CDR3 sequence is CASSSPGTSGTSSYNEQFF. The CDR3, as DNA: TGCGCCAGCAGCTCCCCTGGGACTAGCGGGACGAGCTCCTACAATGAGCAGTTCTTC.

The J gene is TRBJ2-1, the V gene TRBV18; 13 nucleotides line up with TRBD2. Germline V gives CDR1 KGHSH, CDR2 LQKENI. J was trimmed by 6 bases and V by 3 bases; bases with no gene match: 5. The length of the CDR3 is 16 residues. The CDR3, as DNA: TGTGCCAGCTCACCCCGGACTAGCGGGAGCGCCAATGAGCAGTTCTTC. Translated, it gives CASSPRTSGSANEQFF.

The chain has TRBV4-1 and TRBJ1-5, with D possibly matching TRBD1 (5 bases). The CDR3 loop spans 16 amino acids. V was cut by 3 bases and J by 2 bases, with 14 bases left in between. Germline CDR1 and CDR2: MGHRA and YSYEKL. This CDR3 is CASSQEQVFGNQPQHF. In nucleotides, the CDR3 is TGCGCCAGCAGCCAGGAACAGGTGTTTGGCAATCAGCCCCAGCATTTT.

The chain carries TRBV28 and TRBJ1-2; 7 nucleotides align to TRBD1. Germline V CDR1 and CDR2: MDHEN, SYDVKM. With V trimmed by 4 bases and J by 2 bases, 10 bases remained unmatched. This CDR3 has 16 residues. CDR3 amino acids: CASSSRGGDRNYGYTF. The CDR3, as DNA: TGTGCCAGCAGTTCAAGGGGTGGGGACAGAAACTATGGCTACACCTTC.

The chain recombines TRBV9 with TRBJ2-3; 10 bases match TRBD2. CDR3 length: 16 amino acids. The germline gives CDR1 SGDLS, CDR2 YYNGEE. V shed 0 bases, J shed 5 bases, and the junction held 6 bases outside the gene matches. CDR3 DNA: TGTGCCAGCAGCGTAGGTCTAGCGGGAGCCTTAGATACGCAGTATTTT. This gives the protein CASSVGLAGALDTQYF.

This rearrangement joins TRBV7-9 to TRBJ1-1, with a weak D call TRBD1 (5 bases). Trimming took 1 base from V and 1 from J, leaving 13 bases between them. The CDR3 is 16 residues long. Germline V lookup: CDR1 SEHNR, CDR2 FQNEAQ (reference sequence). The chain's CDR3 is CASSLGLDGANTEAFF. CDR3 DNA: TGTGCCAGCAGCTTAGGATTAGACGGGGCGAACACTGAAGCTTTCTTT.

In its sample, this clone was seen a few times. The chain recombines TRBV16 with TRBJ1-5; no firm D call. The germline gives CDR1 KGHSY, CDR2 FQNENV. V was pared by 1 base and J by 4 bases, with 11 bases between. The CDR3 runs 15 residues. DNA for the CDR3: TGTGCCAGCAGCCAATATCGAGGGATAAATCAGCCCCAGCATTTT. Amino acid sequence: CASSQYRGINQPQHF.

This chain uses TRBV28 with TRBJ2-3, with 7 bases fitting TRBD2. V lost 1 base and J lost 6; bases outside the gene matches: 7. There are 15 residues in the CDR3. Germline V gene sequence: CDR1 MDHEN, CDR2 SYDVKM. Here the CDR3 reads CASSLSTSAGDTQYF. The CDR3 DNA reads TGTGCCAGCAGTTTATCTACTAGCGCAGGGGATACGCAGTATTTT. Full variable domain (outside the CDR3, taken from reference TRBV28 and TRBJ2-3): DVKVTQSSRYLVKRTGEKVFLECVQDMDHENMFWYRQDPGLGLRLIYFSYDVKMKEKGDIPEGYSVSREKKERFSLILESASTNQTSMYLCASSLSTSAGDTQYFGPGTRLTVL.

The sample holds a few counts of this clone. A junction boundary mismatches the germline segment, possibly from a read error. CDR3 nucleotide sequence: TGCGCCAGCAGCCAAGATAGGGCACGGGGGGACTACCTGTTT. It is translated as CASSQDRARGDYLF. V gene TRBV4-1 combines with J gene TRBJ2-3; 7 nucleotides align to TRBD2. CDR3 length equals 14 residues. Germline V gives CDR1 MGHRA, CDR2 YSYEKL.

The rearrangement joins TRBV6-5 to TRBJ1-5; no reliable D call. The CDR3 sequence is 13 residues long. CDR1 is MNHEY, CDR2 SVGAGI, per germline. Trimming removed 6 bases from V and 3 bases from J, with 9 bases in between. The CDR3: CASRGNNNQPQHF. CDR3 bases: TGTGCCAGCAGGGGGAACAACAATCAGCCCCAGCATTTT.

The chain joins TRBV28 to TRBJ2-1; no definite D call. CDR1 and CDR2 from the germline V gene are MDHEN and SYDVKM. CDR3 length: 15 amino acids. Between the trimmed V and J ends, which lost 3 bases and 0 bases, there was a span of 9 bases. This CDR3 is CASSLPGSSYNEQFF. DNA of the CDR3: TGTGCCAGCAGTTTGCCTGGTAGCTCCTACAATGAGCAGTTCTTC.